A selection of T cell receptor beta chains follows, all from one sample in a study of response to subunit inactivated influenza vaccine. MiXCR was run by TCRdb on the RT-PCR reads, yielding one entry per CDR3 protein. The sample holds some 550,000 distinct CDR3 sequences, roughly a quarter seen once. The same specimen was also included in a second study, on T cells expressing NK-cell markers.

This specimen was CD4+ T cells sorted from PBMCs, taken 11 to 12 days after vaccination. The receptors come from a man aged 45 to 65 who received an inactivated influenza vaccine. Each CDR3 is given with its conserved first and last residue. A D gene is named only where the DNA matches it firmly. Clone size is stated in some rows and not others, as once, few, many or a class when expanded.

D	V	size	J	length	CDR3	DNA
-	TRBV12-3/TRBV12-4	-	TRBJ2-5	15	CASSPGGSVGETQYF	TGTGCCAGCAGCCCAGGGGGGTCCGTGGGCGAGACCCAGTACTTC
TRBD1	TRBV5-5	-	TRBJ2-1	13	CASSIGTVNEQFF	TGTGCCAGCAGCATCGGGACAGTCAATGAGCAGTTCTTC
TRBD1	TRBV6-2/TRBV6-3	-	TRBJ2-7	16	CASNTLLGTGKYEQYF	TGTGCCAGCAACACTCTACTCGGGACAGGAAAATACGAGCAGTACTTC
TRBD1	TRBV28	few	TRBJ2-3	15	CASSSDRVSTDTQYF	TGTGCCAGCAGTTCTGACAGGGTTTCAACAGATACGCAGTATTTT
TRBD1	TRBV24-1	few	TRBJ2-7	15	CATSDGRTGGYEQYF	TGTGCCACCAGTGATGGAAGGACAGGGGGATACGAGCAGTACTTC
-	TRBV4-3	-	TRBJ1-2	14	CASSQEGVGYGYTF	TGCGCCAGCAGCCAAGAGGGGGTTGGCTATGGCTACACCTTC
-	TRBV14	-	TRBJ2-1	14	CASSQDQIYNEQFF	TGTGCCAGCAGCCAAGATCAGATATACAATGAGCAGTTCTTC
-	TRBV11-2	few	TRBJ1-6	13	CASRKGGNSPLHF	TGTGCCAGCAGAAAGGGTGGGAATTCACCCCTCCACTTT
TRBD1	TRBV9	few	TRBJ2-5	13	CASSVGDSQTQYF	TGTGCCAGCAGCGTAGGGGACAGCCAGACCCAGTACTTC
TRBD2	TRBV10-3	-	TRBJ2-1	15	CAIRTGTREVDEQFF	TGTGCCATCAGAACCGGGACTAGAGAGGTGGATGAGCAGTTCTTC
TRBD1	TRBV3-1	few	TRBJ1-2	15	CASSQGTGLNYGYTF	TGTGCCAGCAGCCAGGGGACAGGACTTAACTATGGCTACACCTTC
-	TRBV7-3	few	TRBJ2-3	15	CASSGAGQRTDTQYF	TGTGCCAGCAGCGGCGCGGGACAGCGCACAGATACGCAGTATTTT
TRBD2	TRBV7-2	few	TRBJ2-7	15	CASSTRASGFYEQYF	TGTGCCAGCAGCACCCGGGCTAGCGGGTTCTACGAGCAGTACTTC
-	TRBV5-1	many	TRBJ1-3	17	CASSLGTSYSSGNTIYF	TGCGCCAGCAGCTTGGGCACCTCCTACAGCTCTGGAAACACCATATATTTT
TRBD1	TRBV19	-	TRBJ1-1	16	CASSISFRQGNAEAFF	TGTGCCAGTAGTATATCTTTTCGACAGGGGAACGCTGAAGCTTTCTTT
TRBD2	TRBV7-3	few	TRBJ2-1	16	CASSPGTTSGSNEQFF	TGTGCCAGCAGCCCCGGTACGACTAGCGGGAGTAATGAGCAGTTCTTC
-	TRBV27	-	TRBJ2-6	16	CASSLSSATGANVLTF	TGTGCCAGCAGTTTATCTTCCGCTACTGGGGCCAACGTCCTGACTTTC
TRBD2	TRBV3-1	few	TRBJ2-1	16	CASSLTRLAGGNEQFF	TGTGCCAGCAGCCTGACCCGACTAGCGGGGGGCAATGAGCAGTTCTTC
-	TRBV6-6	few	TRBJ2-5	13	CASSVQAMETQYF	TGTGCCAGCAGCGTTCAGGCTATGGAGACCCAGTACTTC
-	TRBV12-3/TRBV12-4	few	TRBJ2-1	12	CASSQPYNEQFF	TGTGCCAGCAGTCAGCCATACAATGAGCAGTTCTTC
TRBD1	TRBV6-2/TRBV6-3	-	TRBJ2-7	15	CASSFRTGGGYEQYF	TGTGCCAGCAGTTTCAGGACAGGGGGCGGATACGAGCAGTACTTC
-	TRBV6-6	-	TRBJ2-1	12	CASQSGFNEQFF	TGTGCCAGCCAGTCTGGGTTCAATGAGCAGTTCTTC
-	TRBV4-3	many	TRBJ2-5	15	CASSQDPRGQETQYF	TGTGCCAGCAGCCAAGATCCCAGGGGCCAGGAGACCCAGTACTTC
TRBD1	TRBV20-1	-	TRBJ1-4	13	CSARITGEEKLFF	TGCAGTGCTAGAATAACAGGGGAAGAAAAACTGTTTTTT
TRBD1	TRBV20-1	few	TRBJ2-5	15	CSASPGTGSEETQYF	TGCAGTGCTAGCCCCGGGACAGGGTCCGAAGAGACCCAGTACTTC
-	TRBV20-1	once	TRBJ2-1	15	CSASIRGRPYNEQFF	TGCAGTGCTAGTATCCGGGGGAGGCCCTACAATGAGCAGTTCTTC
TRBD1	TRBV10-3	few	TRBJ1-5	17	CAISESLTGGFNQPQHF	TGTGCCATCAGTGAAAGTCTGACAGGGGGCTTCAATCAGCCCCAGCATTTT
-	TRBV5-1	few	TRBJ1-1	13	CASREDLNTEAFF	TGCGCCAGCAGGGAAGATTTGAACACTGAAGCTTTCTTT
-	TRBV6-1	few	TRBJ1-5	16	CASGIKQRPMNQPQHF	TGTGCCAGCGGTATCAAGCAGAGACCGATGAATCAGCCCCAGCATTTT
-	TRBV6-2/TRBV6-3	-	TRBJ2-6	14	CASKGESGANVLTF	TGTGCCTCAAAAGGGGAATCTGGGGCCAACGTCCTGACTTTC
-	TRBV12-3/TRBV12-4	few	TRBJ2-3	16	CASSFGLARSTDTQYF	TGTGCCAGCAGTTTCGGCCTAGCGCGTAGCACAGATACGCAGTATTTT
-	TRBV12-3/TRBV12-4	-	TRBJ2-3	16	CASSYLGQLSTDTQYF	TGTGCCAGCAGTTATTTAGGGCAGCTGAGCACAGATACGCAGTATTTT
-	TRBV29-1	-	TRBJ1-2	15	CSVEGRGDRNYGYTF	TGCAGCGTTGAGGGCAGGGGCGATAGAAACTATGGCTACACCTTC
TRBD1	TRBV20-1	few	TRBJ2-5	15	CSARRGQGKQETQYF	TGCAGTGCTAGAAGGGGACAGGGCAAACAAGAGACCCAGTACTTC
-	TRBV10-2	-	TRBJ1-5	13	CASNSGSNQPQHF	TGCGCCAGCAATTCAGGGAGCAATCAGCCCCAGCATTTT
-	TRBV20-1	few	TRBJ2-3	18	CSARGGAGLDSSTDTQYF	TGCAGTGCTAGAGGGGGCGCAGGACTCGACTCTAGCACAGATACGCAGTATTTT
-	TRBV4-1	-	TRBJ2-5	15	CASSLDMARRETQYF	TGCGCCAGCAGCTTGGACATGGCCAGACGAGAGACCCAGTACTTC
-	TRBV29-1	-	TRBJ2-3	12	CSARTGTDTQYF	TGCAGCGCTAGGACAGGCACAGATACGCAGTATTTT
TRBD1	TRBV20-1	many	TRBJ1-5	16	CSASGGTGGFSQPQHF	TGCAGTGCTAGTGGGGGGACAGGGGGGTTCAGTCAGCCCCAGCATTTT
-	TRBV6-5	-	TRBJ1-3	15	CASSSGGNSGNTIYF	TGTGCCAGCAGTTCGGGCGGCAACTCTGGAAACACCATATATTTT
TRBD1	TRBV12-3/TRBV12-4	few	TRBJ1-3	15	CASNSAGGTGNTIYF	TGTGCCAGCAACTCAGCAGGGGGGACTGGAAACACCATATATTTT
-	TRBV12-3/TRBV12-4	-	TRBJ2-3	14	CASSRREGADTQYF	TGTGCCAGCAGTAGGAGGGAAGGCGCAGATACGCAGTATTTT
-	TRBV29-1	-	TRBJ1-1	14	CSVVSITMNTEAFF	TGCAGCGTCGTGTCCATTACCATGAACACTGAAGCTTTCTTT
-	TRBV3-1	few	TRBJ2-7	11	CASSLNREQYF	TGTGCCAGCAGCCTCAACAGGGAGCAGTACTTC
-	TRBV12-3/TRBV12-4	few	TRBJ2-2	15	CASSFRASNTGELFF	TGTGCCAGCAGTTTTCGGGCTTCGAACACCGGGGAGCTGTTTTTT
TRBD1	TRBV12-3/TRBV12-4	-	TRBJ2-1	14	CASSGTGTPNEQFF	TGTGCCAGCAGTGGGACAGGGACCCCCAATGAGCAGTTCTTC
-	TRBV10-3	-	TRBJ1-1	14	CAISEAGSGTEAFF	TGTGCCATCAGTGAAGCAGGGTCCGGCACTGAAGCTTTCTTT
-	TRBV2	-	TRBJ1-2	14	CASTRNAVNYGYTF	TGTGCCAGCACAAGGAACGCAGTAAACTATGGCTACACCTTC